These 2 T cell receptor beta chains were sequenced from one sample in a study of CDR3 diversity in severe acne. TCRdb called the PCR reads again in MiXCR, with one record for every CDR3 protein. The sample lists about 93,000 distinct CDR3 sequences, 45% to 55% seen once, with about a tenth in the top ten. The sequenced material came from blood. Source of these receptors: a male donor in good health, serving as a control.

This chain links TRBV11-2 with TRBJ1-1, with D unclear. Germline V CDR1 and CDR2: SGHAT, FQNNGV. Trimming took off 1 base at V and 1 base at J, with 7 bases between the two ends. The CDR3 covers 14 residues. The CDR3 sequence is CASSLGSENTEAFF. The CDR3 DNA sequence: TGTGCCAGCAGCTTAGGGTCTGAGAACACTGAAGCTTTCTTT.

This clonotype has only one observation. The rearrangement joins TRBV19 to TRBJ2-7, with TRBD1 as a possible D gene (5 bases). There are 13 residues in the CDR3. Germline loops: CDR1 LNHDA, CDR2 SQIVND (reference sequence). V lost 5 bases, J lost 3 bases, and 11 bases lay in between. CDR3 in amino acids: CASSVDTNYEQYF. CDR3 nucleotide sequence: TGTGCCAGTAGTGTGGACACTAACTACGAGCAGTACTTC. Filled out from reference TRBV19 and TRBJ2-7, the complete variable domain reads DGGITQSPKYLFRKEGQNVTLSCEQNLNHDAMYWYRQDPGQGLRLIYYSQIVNDFQKGDIAEGYSVSREKKESFPLTVTSAQKNPTAFYLCASSVDTNYEQYFGPGTRLTVT.